This T cell receptor (beta chain) was observed in a study of T cell responses to AZD1222 COVID-19 vaccine. Sequencing was performed with immunoSEQ multiplex PCR; in TCRdb, only in-frame clones are kept and a portion is missing. The table records about 99,000 clones, roughly 92% of them present only once. This clone is medium-sized (0.01 to 0.1%) by share. Antigen specificity is unknown. Study observations and caveats: Baseline seropositivity characterized only a handful of AZD1222 recipients. Donors were mostly white British, more females; clonal diversity possibly underestimated. Unmutated variant regions are reportedly targeted by nearly half of spike-specific TCRs.

Germline V gene sequence: CDR1 MDHEN, CDR2 SYDVKM. Trimming left V 5 bases short and J 4 bases short, with 18 bases between. CDR3 length: 15 residues. The sample in question was peripheral blood, obtained 28 days after the second AZD1222 dose. The chain has TRBV28 and TRBJ2-7; weak D call: TRBD2 (6 bases). The sequence was collected from an adult who received the AZD1222 COVID-19 vaccine. CDR3 region: CASSPPEGIGYEQYF. CDR3 bases: TGTGCCAGCAGTCCCCCGGAGGGGATCGGGTACGAGCAGTACTTC.